These 24 T cell receptor beta chains were sequenced from one sample in a study of blood T cells in healthy people across ages. With a J-beta primer mix and a sample-barcoded 5' primer, a second PCR ran about 7 to 11 cycles. TCRdb independently ran MiXCR on the 5' RACE reads; one entry per CDR3 protein. There are roughly 1.7 million distinct CDR3 sequences in the sample; roughly a third occur only once, and roughly 10% lies in the top ten. The sequenced material came from blood. Receptors were obtained from a woman aged 30 to 39 in good health.

The chain links TRBV6-2 or TRBV6-3 to TRBJ2-7; a possible D gene is TRBD1 (6 bases). The CDR3 is made up of 16 amino acids. V shed 4 bases and J shed 4 bases, with 20 bases lying between them. Germline CDR1 and CDR2: MNHEY and SVGEGT. Here the CDR3 DNA reads TGTGCCAGCAGTTCCCCCCTTAAAGGGCAGGGGTACGAGCAGTACTTC. Translation gives CASSSPLKGQGYEQYF.

The gene calls are TRBV7-2 and TRBJ2-1; D may be TRBD1 or TRBD2 (6 bases each). The CDR3 extends over 16 amino acids. The germline gives CDR1 SGHTA, CDR2 FQGNSA. Trimming took 3 bases from V and 0 from J, leaving 12 bases between them. CDR3 nucleotide sequence: TGTGCCAGCAGCTTTATAGCGGACAGCTCCTACAATGAGCAGTTCTTC. Translation: CASSFIADSSYNEQFF. Supplemented by reference TRBV7-2 and TRBJ2-1, the full variable domain reads GAGVSQSPSNKVTEKGKDVELRCDPISGHTALYWYRQSLGQGLEFLIYFQGNSAPDKSGLPSDRFSAERTGGSVSTLTIQRTQQEDSAVYLCASSFIADSSYNEQFFGPGTRLTVL.

Comments on this clonotype: Compared with germline, one end of the junction differs, possibly owing to a read error. The rearrangement joins TRBV6-2 or TRBV6-3 to TRBJ2-7; 11 positions agree with TRBD2. This CDR3 is built from 16 residues. CDR1 MNHEY and CDR2 SVGEGT come from the germline V gene. DNA of the CDR3: TGTGCTAGCATCCGAAGTCTAGCGGGAGGTGGTCCCGAGCAGTACTTC. It is translated as CASIRSLAGGGPEQYF.

The chain joins TRBV27 to TRBJ2-2; D is perhaps TRBD1 or TRBD2 (5 bases each). The CDR3 is 14 residues long. Trimming left V 2 bases short and J 4 bases short, with 8 bases between. Germline CDR1 and CDR2: MNHEY and SMNVEV (reference sequence). This CDR3 is CASSLTGPTGELFF. CDR3 bases: TGTGCCAGCAGTTTAACGGGGCCCACCGGGGAGCTGTTTTTT.

This clonotype was seen only a few times. This chain connects TRBV3-1 to TRBJ1-2; D unresolved. The V gene lost 0 bases and the J gene lost 4 bases, with 9 bases spanning the gap. The length of the CDR3 is 14 residues. The germline V gene has CDR1 LGHDT and CDR2 YNNKEL (reference sequence). The CDR3 here is CASSQDLRSYGYTF. The CDR3 coding sequence is TGTGCCAGCAGCCAAGATCTGAGATCCTATGGCTACACCTTC.

The chain carries TRBV7-9 and TRBJ2-7; the match to TRBD1 covers 8 bases. Germline CDR1 and CDR2: SEHNR and FQNEAQ (reference sequence). The V segment lost 5 bases and the J segment 5 bases; nucleotides outside the gene matches: 8. This CDR3 region has 14 residues. The CDR3 reads CASSLTGAGNEQYF. The CDR3 DNA sequence: TGTGCCAGCAGCCTGACAGGGGCGGGGAACGAGCAGTACTTC.

In this sample, this clonotype turned up a few times. This chain uses TRBV20-1 with TRBJ2-6; either TRBD1 or TRBD2 may fit D (5 bases each). V shed 3 bases and J shed 0 bases, with 12 bases lying between them. The CDR3 runs to 16 residues. CDR1 and CDR2 (germline): DFQATT, SNEGSKA (reference sequence). CDR3 sequence: CSASRGLTSGANVLTF. Written as DNA, the CDR3 is TGCAGTGCTAGCCGGGGCCTTACCTCTGGGGCCAACGTCCTGACTTTC.

Details on this clonotype: Compared with germline, one end of the junction differs, possibly owing to a read error. This chain joins TRBV27 and TRBJ2-1; a possible D gene is TRBD2 (6 bases). CDR1 and CDR2 from the germline V gene are MNHEY and SMNVEV (reference sequence). The CDR3 runs to 13 residues. This CDR3 is CASSLTPGGEPFF. For the CDR3, the DNA is TGTGCCAGCAGTCTCACCCCCGGCGGGGAGCCGTTCTTC.

The chain combines TRBV5-1 with TRBJ2-7, with 8 bases fitting TRBD2. In germline, CDR1 is SGHRS, CDR2 YFSETQ. The CDR3 is made up of 15 amino acids. J gave up 0 bases and V 5 bases, and 7 bases lay outside the gene matches. CDR3 amino acids: CASRPTSASSYEQYF. CDR3 DNA: TGCGCCAGCAGACCGACTAGCGCGAGCTCCTACGAGCAGTACTTC.

The CDR3: CASGHGEVQETQYF. In DNA, the CDR3 is TGTGCCAGCGGACATGGGGAGGTCCAAGAGACCCAGTACTTC. The rearrangement joins TRBV7-2 to TRBJ2-5; possibly TRBD2 for D (6 bases). The V end was cut by 8 bases, the J end by 1 base, with 14 bases between. Germline-derived CDR1 and CDR2 are SGHTA and FQGNSA. This CDR3 contains 14 residues.

This clonotype was counted only a few times. This chain links TRBV20-1 with TRBJ2-7; D gene unclear. The CDR3 contains 14 residues. The V and J ends lost 1 base and 0 bases respectively, with 10 bases between them. Per the germline V gene, CDR1 is DFQATT and CDR2 is SNEGSKA (reference sequence). The CDR3 region is CSARAGSSSYEQYF. The CDR3 DNA is TGCAGTGCTAGAGCGGGCAGTAGCTCCTACGAGCAGTACTTC.

At least ten counts were recorded for this clonotype. This chain's CDR3 is CASSLRPGQARETQYF. As DNA, the CDR3 is TGCGCCAGCAGCCTCAGACCGGGACAGGCTCGCGAGACCCAGTACTTC. The rearrangement joins TRBV4-1 to TRBJ2-5, with 8 bases identical to TRBD1. The CDR3 runs 16 residues. V lost 4 bases and J lost 5; bases outside the gene matches: 12. Germline CDR1 is MGHRA and CDR2 is YSYEKL.

The chain uses TRBV5-1 and TRBJ2-7; the match to TRBD2 covers 9 bases. The V segment lost 0 bases and the J segment 2 bases; nucleotides outside the gene matches: 9. This CDR3 contains 17 residues. Germline V gene lookup returns CDR1 SGHRS and CDR2 YFSETQ. The CDR3: CASSLASSGTSTYEQYF. The CDR3 DNA reads TGCGCCAGCAGCTTGGCGTCTAGCGGGACCTCCACCTACGAGCAGTACTTC.

This clonotype was counted between two and nine times. The chain combines TRBV3-1 with TRBJ2-5; the match to TRBD1 covers 8 bases. Germline V gene data show CDR1 as LGHDT and CDR2 as YNNKEL (reference sequence). This CDR3 is built from 14 residues. Trimming cost V 7 bases and J 5 bases; bases outside gene matches: 9. The CDR3: CASIPDRAGETQYF. For the CDR3, the DNA is TGTGCCAGCATCCCGGACAGGGCGGGGGAGACCCAGTACTTC.

This clonotype has just a few counts. The gene calls are TRBV9 and TRBJ2-4; a weak D match, TRBD2 (6 bases). The CDR3 contains 14 residues. Trimming removed 3 bases at V and 1 base at J, with 8 bases between. Looked up from germline, CDR1 is SGDLS and CDR2 is YYNGEE. CDR3 amino acids: CASSASGAKNIQYF. As DNA, the CDR3 is TGTGCCAGCAGCGCCAGCGGGGCCAAAAACATTCAGTACTTC.

The J gene is TRBJ1-1, the V gene TRBV6-1, with a tentative D call TRBD1 (5 bases). The CDR3 totals 12 residues. Trimming took off 8 bases at V and 7 bases at J, with 14 bases between the two ends. CDR1 and CDR2 (germline): MNHNS, SASEGT. The CDR3 here is CASGRWGFEAFF. The CDR3 DNA reads TGTGCCAGCGGAAGGTGGGGGTTTGAAGCTTTCTTT.

With regard to this clonotype: Mismatch with germline at one junction end may stem from a read error. The chain uses TRBV7-9 and TRBJ1-3; the D gene is possibly TRBD1 (6 bases). Per the germline V gene, CDR1 is SEHNR and CDR2 is FQNEAQ (reference sequence). This CDR3 contains 15 residues. For the CDR3, the DNA is TGTGCCAGCAGCTCGGGACACCGCTCTGGAAACATCATATATTTT. The encoded protein is CASSSGHRSGNIIYF.

V and J are TRBV10-1 and TRBJ1-5, with TRBD1 matching 7 bases. J lost 4 bases, V lost 4 bases, and 10 bases had no gene match. Germline V gene data show CDR1 as WNHNN and CDR2 as SYGVQD (reference sequence). The length of the CDR3 is 16 residues. CDR3 bases: TGCGCCAGCAGTGGATCGACAGGGAGAGGGAATCAGCCCCAGCATTTT. Its protein is CASSGSTGRGNQPQHF.

The chain uses TRBV12-3 or TRBV12-4 and TRBJ1-2, with 7 bases that match TRBD1. The CDR3 sequence is 18 residues long. V dropped 5 bases and J dropped 4; count of bases not matched to a gene: 19. This CDR3 is CASSPIPGQTNQGYGYTF. Written as DNA, the CDR3 is TGTGCCAGCAGTCCTATTCCGGGACAGACTAACCAAGGCTATGGCTACACCTTC.

This chain links TRBV30 with TRBJ2-7, with D perhaps being TRBD1 or TRBD2 (5 bases each). V was clipped by 0 bases and J by 5 bases, with 20 bases between them. Germline V gives CDR1 GTSNPN, CDR2 SVGIG (reference sequence). The CDR3 covers 16 residues. The chain's CDR3 is CAWSVGWDRRVDEQYF. As DNA, the CDR3 is TGTGCCTGGAGTGTAGGGTGGGACCGACGGGTAGACGAGCAGTACTTC.

J is TRBJ2-1 and V is TRBV2; TRBD2 matches 9 bases. Germline CDR1 is SNHLY and CDR2 is FYNNEI. V was clipped by 8 bases and J by 7 bases; unmatched bases: 9. The CDR3 length is 14 residues. CDR3 sequence (DNA): TGTGCCAGCGGCCTAGCGGGATTGGAGAATGAGCAGTTCTTC. Translation gives CASGLAGLENEQFF. Full variable domain (missing parts from reference TRBV2 and TRBJ2-1): EPEVTQTPSHQVTQMGQEVILRCVPISNHLYFYWYRQILGQKVEFLVSFYNNEISEKSEIFDDQFSVERPDGSNFTLKIRSTKLEDSAMYFCASGLAGLENEQFFGPGTRLTVL.

This clonotype was seen more than once but under ten times. V usage is TRBV6-6 and J usage is TRBJ2-5; the D gene is possibly TRBD2 (7 bases). Germline values: CDR1 MNHNY, CDR2 SVGAGI (reference sequence). V lost 5 bases, J lost 0 bases, and 16 bases lay in between. The CDR3 consists of 16 residues. Here the CDR3 DNA reads TGTGCCAGCAGTGTCCGGGGGGCCCGGTACCAAGAGACCCAGTACTTC. It codes for CASSVRGARYQETQYF.

This chain joins TRBV20-1 and TRBJ1-2; 7 bases match TRBD1. Trimming removed 6 bases from V and 3 bases from J; junction bases left unmatched: 4. The CDR3 is made up of 12 amino acids. CDR1 and CDR2 from the germline V gene are DFQATT and SNEGSKA (reference sequence). CDR3 sequence (DNA): TGCAGTGCCACCGGGACAGACTATGGCTACACCTTC. Amino acids: CSATGTDYGYTF.

The chain carries TRBV3-1 and TRBJ2-5, with no clear D. V lost 4 bases and J 0 bases, leaving 12 bases between the germline ends. CDR3 size: 15 residues. The V gene's germline CDR1 is LGHDT and CDR2 YNNKEL (reference sequence). Here the CDR3 reads CASSLTTANQETQYF. For the CDR3, the DNA is TGTGCCAGCAGCCTAACAACTGCTAACCAAGAGACCCAGTACTTC.